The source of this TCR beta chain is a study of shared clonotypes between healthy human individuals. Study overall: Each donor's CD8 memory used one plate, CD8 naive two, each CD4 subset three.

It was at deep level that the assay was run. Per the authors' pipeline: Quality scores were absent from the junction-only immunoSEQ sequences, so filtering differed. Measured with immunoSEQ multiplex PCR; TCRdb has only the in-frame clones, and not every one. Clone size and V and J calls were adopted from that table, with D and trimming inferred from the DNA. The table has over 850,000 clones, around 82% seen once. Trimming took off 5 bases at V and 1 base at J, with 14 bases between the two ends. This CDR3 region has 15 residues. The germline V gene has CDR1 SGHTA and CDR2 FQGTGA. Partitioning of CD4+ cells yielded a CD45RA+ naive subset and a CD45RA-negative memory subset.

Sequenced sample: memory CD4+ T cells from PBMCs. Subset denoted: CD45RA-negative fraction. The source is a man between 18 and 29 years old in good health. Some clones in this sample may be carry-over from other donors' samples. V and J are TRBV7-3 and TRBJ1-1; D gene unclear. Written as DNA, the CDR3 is TGTGCCAGCAGCCCCGCTGGTGGGGAGAACACTGAAGCTTTCTTT. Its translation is CASSPAGGENTEAFF. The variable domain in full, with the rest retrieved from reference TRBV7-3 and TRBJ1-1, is GAGVSQTPSNKVTEKGKYVELRCDPISGHTALYWYRQSLGQGPEFLIYFQGTGAADDSGLPNDRFFAVRPEGSVSTLKIQRTERGDSAVYLCASSPAGGENTEAFFGQGTRLTVV.